Following are 28 T cell receptor beta chains from one sample sequenced in a study of graft-versus-host responses after intestinal transplantation. Only in-frame clones appear in the TCRdb table, and some are missing; sequencing was by immunoSEQ multiplex PCR. The repertoire includes thousands of clones, 30% to 35% of them detected once, and approximately 5% sits in the top ten. Sequenced material: alloreactive CD4+ T cells from a mixed lymphocyte reaction culture, taken before intestinal transplant. This sample's subset: CFSE-low proliferating T cells sorted from roughly six-day pre-transplant mixed lymphocyte reaction (GvH or HvG direction). The receptors were sampled from a human patient who received an intestinal transplant.

This clone was observed a few times. This chain joins TRBV10-3 and TRBJ2-3; TRBD1 matches 9 bases. The CDR3 is made up of 15 amino acids. The J segment lost 3 bases and the V segment lost 5 bases, leaving 6 bases of the junction unmatched. Per germline, CDR1 ENHRY and CDR2 SYGVKD. This chain's CDR3 is CAISQQGAGTDTQYF. CDR3 nucleotides: TGTGCCATCAGTCAACAGGGGGCTGGGACAGATACGCAGTATTTT.

The V gene is TRBV11-2, the J gene TRBJ2-7; 11 positions match TRBD2. CDR1 and CDR2 from the germline V gene are SGHAT and FQNNGV. The CDR3 spans 15 residues. Germline trimming cut 6 bases from V and 3 bases from J; bases unmatched to any gene: 7. The CDR3 DNA reads as TGTGCCAGCAGTCATAGCGGGGGGGCCGTCTACGAGCAGTACTTC. Translated: CASSHSGGAVYEQYF.

This clone was observed a few times. The V call is TRBV4-1, the J call TRBJ2-7; D might be TRBD1 (6 bases). The germline V gene encodes CDR1 MGHRA and CDR2 YSYEKL. Trimming left V 0 bases short and J 3 bases short, with 9 bases between. This CDR3 is built from 14 residues. The CDR3 region has the DNA TGCGCCAGCAGCCAAGAGGCCAGGGGCTACGAGCAGTACTTC. Amino acids: CASSQEARGYEQYF.

This clone was found a few times. The rearrangement uses TRBV7-2 and TRBJ1-3; 7 nucleotides align to TRBD1. Germline V CDR1 and CDR2: SGHTA, FQGNSA. The V gene end was trimmed by 1 base and the J gene end by 8 bases; junction bases not matched to a gene: 8. This CDR3 region has 15 residues. Here the CDR3 reads CASSLVPDRPDTIYF. The CDR3 DNA sequence: TGTGCCAGCAGCTTAGTACCGGACAGGCCGGACACCATATATTTT.

This clone was detected only a few times. This chain joins TRBV5-1 and TRBJ1-2, with 8 nucleotides matching TRBD1. CDR1 and CDR2 (germline): SGHRS, YFSETQ. Germline trimming cut 5 bases from V and 7 bases from J; bases unmatched to any gene: 7. This CDR3 has 13 residues. This CDR3 reads CASSYHRGVGYTF. The CDR3, as DNA: TGCGCCAGCAGTTATCACAGGGGGGTTGGCTACACCTTC.

The V call is TRBV19, the J call TRBJ1-2, with 7 positions matching TRBD1. V trimming: 0 bases; J trimming: 4 bases; junction bases outside the gene matches: 2. Germline values: CDR1 LNHDA, CDR2 SQIVND (reference sequence). The length of the CDR3 is 14 residues. The CDR3 loop reads CASSIEGQSYGYTF. CDR3 in DNA: TGTGCCAGTAGTATAGAGGGACAGAGCTATGGCTACACCTTC.

There are a few counts of this clone. The rearrangement links TRBV30 to TRBJ2-3; 14 bases match TRBD2. Trimming removed 7 bases from V and 3 bases from J; junction bases left unmatched: 3. CDR1 is GTSNPN, CDR2 SVGIG, per germline (reference sequence). This CDR3 is 14 amino acids long. CDR3 region: CASRTSGRTDTQYF. As DNA, the CDR3 is TGTGCCTCCAGGACTAGCGGGAGGACAGATACGCAGTATTTT. Variable domain in full (rest from reference TRBV30 and TRBJ2-3): SQTIHQWPATLVQPVGSPLSLECTVEGTSNPNLYWYRQAAGRGLQLLFYSVGIGQISSEVPQNLSASRPQDRQFILSSKKLLLSDSGFYLCASRTSGRTDTQYFGPGTRLTVL.

This clone is judged medium-sized (0.01 to 0.1%). J is TRBJ1-1 and V is TRBV6-1; no firm D call. Looked up from germline, CDR1 is MNHNS and CDR2 is SASEGT. Trimming stripped 2 bases from V and 11 bases from J, with 9 bases between. The CDR3 extends over 11 amino acids. This chain's CDR3 is CASSESGLAFF. CDR3 nucleotides: TGTGCCAGCAGTGAAAGCGGGTTGGCTTTCTTT.

The chain combines TRBV28 with TRBJ1-2, with 10 bases fitting TRBD1. The V gene end was trimmed by 5 bases and the J gene end by 13 bases; junction bases not matched to a gene: 13. Germline V gene sequence: CDR1 MDHEN, CDR2 SYDVKM. This CDR3 has 14 residues. The CDR3 coding sequence is TGTGCCAGCAGTACCGGGACAGGGGTGTCAATCGGCACCTTC. Its protein is CASSTGTGVSIGTF.

There are a few counts of this clone. J is TRBJ2-4 and V is TRBV5-1; maybe TRBD1 (6 bases). This CDR3 is built from 11 residues. Germline V gene sequence: CDR1 SGHRS, CDR2 YFSETQ. Between the trimmed V and J ends, which lost 8 bases and 7 bases, there was a span of 10 bases. Written as DNA, the CDR3 is TGCGCCAGTGGCCAGGGGAACATTCAGTACTTC. Residues: CASGQGNIQYF.

This clone was seen more than once but under ten times. The chain joins TRBV4-1 to TRBJ2-7, with no clear D. The CDR3 extends over 15 amino acids. The V gene lost 1 base and the J gene lost 3 bases, with 13 bases spanning the gap. The V gene's germline CDR1 is MGHRA and CDR2 YSYEKL. As DNA, the CDR3 is TGCGCCAGCAGCCAAGCTCAGACCCGCGGCTACGAGCAGTACTTC. Translating gives CASSQAQTRGYEQYF.

This clone is medium-sized. V is TRBV4-1 and J is TRBJ2-3; 14 bases are a match to TRBD2. V lost 4 bases and J lost 10; bases outside the gene matches: 10. CDR3 length: 16 residues. Germline CDR1 is MGHRA and CDR2 is YSYEKL. This CDR3 is CASSRRLAGGPEAQYF. The CDR3 bases are TGCGCCAGCAGCCGTAGACTAGCGGGGGGGCCCGAGGCGCAGTATTTT.

The chain couples TRBV27 to TRBJ1-1; no definite D call. This CDR3 is built from 14 residues. Trimming cost V 0 bases and J 5 bases, with 10 bases left between them. From germline, CDR1 is MNHEY and CDR2 SMNVEV (reference sequence). The CDR3 sequence: CASSLSWGATEAFF. CDR3 bases: TGTGCCAGCAGTTTATCTTGGGGAGCTACTGAAGCTTTCTTT.

V gene TRBV7-2 combines with J gene TRBJ1-3, with a weak D call TRBD1 (5 bases). The CDR3 has 16 amino acids. Germline-derived CDR1 and CDR2 are SGHTA and FQGNSA. V shed 0 bases and J shed 4 bases, with 13 bases lying between them. The CDR3 sequence is CASSLAATAFGNTIYF. CDR3 in DNA: TGTGCCAGCAGCTTAGCGGCGACAGCATTCGGAAACACCATATATTTT.

The J gene is TRBJ1-1, the V gene TRBV6-1, with D tentatively TRBD1 (5 bases). The CDR3 has 15 residues. Trimming took off 6 bases at V and 0 bases at J, with 14 bases between the two ends. CDR1 and CDR2 from the germline V gene are MNHNS and SASEGT. Written as DNA, the CDR3 is TGTGCCAGCAGGAAGGGGTCCCTCATGAACACTGAAGCTTTCTTT. This codes for CASRKGSLMNTEAFF.

The sample holds one count of this clone. The chain links TRBV28 to TRBJ2-7, with 15 positions matching TRBD2. Germline assignment: CDR1 MDHEN and CDR2 SYDVKM. Losses at the gene ends were 6 bases for V and 8 bases for J; bases not matched to a gene: 17. CDR3 size: 18 residues. The CDR3 spells CASSPGLAGGTFGPQQYF. Here the CDR3 DNA reads TGTGCCAGCAGCCCGGGACTAGCGGGGGGCACCTTCGGGCCGCAGCAGTACTTC.

CDR3: CASSRRQTADTQYF. CDR3 DNA sequence: TGTGCCAGCAGCCGCCGACAGACAGCAGATACGCAGTATTTT. The chain uses TRBV7-2 and TRBJ2-3; tentative D call: TRBD1 (5 bases). The germline V and J ends were trimmed by 5 bases and 4 bases, with 13 bases remaining between them. Germline CDR1 and CDR2: SGHTA and FQGNSA. The CDR3 loop spans 14 amino acids.

A few counts support this clone. J is TRBJ2-3 and V is TRBV7-8; possibly TRBD2 for D (6 bases). Deletions cut 3 bases from V and 6 bases from J, with 22 bases between. Germline lookup yields CDR1 SGHVS and CDR2 FQNEAQ. This CDR3 is built from 17 residues. CDR3 coding DNA: TGTGCCAGCAGCTTCGCCGGACCGGGACTCCGGGGGGATACGCAGTATTTT. Translating gives CASSFAGPGLRGDTQYF.

The chain recombines TRBV4-2 with TRBJ2-3; TRBD2 matches 9 bases. The V segment lost 4 bases and the J segment 5 bases; nucleotides outside the gene matches: 10. The CDR3 is 16 residues long. In germline, CDR1 is LGHNA, CDR2 YNFKEQ. The CDR3 region has the DNA TGTGCCAGCAGCCGAGACGGCGGGGGGGTGGGAGATACGCAGTATTTT. This translates into CASSRDGGGVGDTQYF.

This clone is medium-sized within its sample. DNA of the CDR3: TGTGCCAGCAGCAAGGGACAGGGAAACACTGAAGCTTTCTTT. Amino acid sequence: CASSKGQGNTEAFF. The rearrangement links TRBV5-4 to TRBJ1-1; 9 nucleotides agree with TRBD1. Germline assignment: CDR1 SGHNT and CDR2 YYREEE (reference sequence). This CDR3 spans 14 amino acids. The V segment lost 4 bases and the J segment 2 bases; nucleotides outside the gene matches: 3.

The V and J genes are TRBV2 and TRBJ1-2; D perhaps matches TRBD1 (6 bases). The V gene's germline CDR1 is SNHLY and CDR2 FYNNEI. The ends were cut back, 3 bases at V and 3 bases at J, with 8 bases in the middle. The CDR3 is 13 residues long. The chain's CDR3 is CASSDQGHYGYTF. The CDR3 coding sequence is TGTGCCAGCAGTGACCAGGGGCACTATGGCTACACCTTC.

This clone is termed medium-sized. J is TRBJ2-7 and V is TRBV9, with a tentative D call TRBD1 (6 bases). V lost 0 bases and J 3 bases, leaving 10 bases between the germline ends. This CDR3 has 14 residues. The germline V gene has CDR1 SGDLS and CDR2 YYNGEE. The CDR3 DNA sequence: TGTGCCAGCAGCGTAGGGACAGAAGGCTACGAGCAGTACTTC. Protein: CASSVGTEGYEQYF.

CDR3 sequence: CASSLGPLDEQYF. In DNA form, the CDR3 reads TGTGCCAGCAGCTTAGGGCCGCTGGACGAGCAGTACTTC. This chain joins TRBV7-9 and TRBJ2-7; D remains ambiguous. V was clipped by 1 base and J by 5 bases, with 9 bases between them. This CDR3 has 13 amino acids. CDR1 and CDR2 (germline): SEHNR, FQNEAQ (reference sequence).

The chain combines TRBV6-1 with TRBJ1-2; weak D call: TRBD1 (6 bases). V was clipped by 5 bases and J by 6 bases, with 19 bases between them. Germline V lookup: CDR1 MNHNS, CDR2 SASEGT. The CDR3 loop spans 15 amino acids. The CDR3 region has the DNA TGTGCCAGCAGTCGAAGCAGGGGTCCCTCCGATGGCTACACCTTC. Translated: CASSRSRGPSDGYTF.

The chain joins TRBV7-6 to TRBJ2-1, with 12 nucleotides matching TRBD1. There are 16 residues in the CDR3. Germline-derived CDR1 and CDR2 are SGHVS and FNYEAQ. Trimming at V came to 1 base and at J to 8 bases, leaving 6 bases not matched to a gene. The CDR3 bases are TGTGCCAGCAGCTTAGGCCTGGGACAGGGGGCTGATGAGCAGTTCTTC. As protein: CASSLGLGQGADEQFF. Using reference TRBV7-6 and TRBJ2-1 for the parts outside the CDR3, the full variable domain is GAGVSQSPRYKVTKRGQDVALRCDPISGHVSLYWYRQALGQGPEFLTYFNYEAQQDKSGLPNDRFSAERPEGSISTLTIQRTEQRDSAMYRCASSLGLGQGADEQFFGPGTRLTVL.

This chain links TRBV19 with TRBJ1-2; TRBD1 agrees at 8 bases. Trimming at V came to 5 bases and at J to 8 bases, leaving 7 bases not matched to a gene. Germline lookup yields CDR1 LNHDA and CDR2 SQIVND (reference sequence). This CDR3 comprises 13 residues. The CDR3 sequence is CASSPDRARGYTF. CDR3 bases: TGTGCCAGTAGTCCGGACAGGGCTCGCGGCTACACCTTC.

The V call is TRBV27, the J call TRBJ1-6; D is possibly TRBD1 (6 bases). CDR1 and CDR2 (germline): MNHEY, SMNVEV (reference sequence). The CDR3 extends over 14 amino acids. The V and J ends lost 11 bases and 9 bases respectively, with 20 bases between them. The CDR3 protein is CASAVRGVGSPLHF. The CDR3 DNA sequence: TGTGCCTCGGCCGTCAGGGGTGTAGGTTCACCCCTCCACTTT.

This clone came up a few times. This sequence joins TRBV5-1 and TRBJ2-1, with a tentative D call TRBD2 (6 bases). The CDR3 totals 14 residues. From germline, CDR1 is SGHRS and CDR2 YFSETQ. Trimming stripped 0 bases from V and 7 bases from J, with 11 bases between. The CDR3 sequence: CASSLGAGRNEQFF. The DNA of the CDR3 is TGCGCCAGCAGCTTGGGGGCAGGGAGGAATGAGCAGTTCTTC.